A few counts support the clone carrying this T cell receptor beta chain. The CDR3 spans 16 residues. The germline V gene encodes CDR1 SGDLS and CDR2 YYNGEE. Trimming removed 3 bases from V and 4 bases from J; junction bases left unmatched: 3. This entry is derived from a study of blood T cell repertoires in COVID-19. Generated by immunoSEQ multiplex PCR, the TCRdb table keeps only in-frame clones and is missing some. The sample yields 120,000 or so clones, around 80% seen once. This clonotype was obtained from a woman aged 45-59 years with acute or convalescent COVID-19. Sequenced sample: peripheral blood. V usage is TRBV9 and J usage is TRBJ2-1; 14 bases are shared with TRBD2. CDR3 residues: CASSEGLAGAYNEQFF. For the CDR3, the DNA is TGTGCCAGCAGCGAGGGACTAGCGGGGGCATACAATGAGCAGTTCTTC.